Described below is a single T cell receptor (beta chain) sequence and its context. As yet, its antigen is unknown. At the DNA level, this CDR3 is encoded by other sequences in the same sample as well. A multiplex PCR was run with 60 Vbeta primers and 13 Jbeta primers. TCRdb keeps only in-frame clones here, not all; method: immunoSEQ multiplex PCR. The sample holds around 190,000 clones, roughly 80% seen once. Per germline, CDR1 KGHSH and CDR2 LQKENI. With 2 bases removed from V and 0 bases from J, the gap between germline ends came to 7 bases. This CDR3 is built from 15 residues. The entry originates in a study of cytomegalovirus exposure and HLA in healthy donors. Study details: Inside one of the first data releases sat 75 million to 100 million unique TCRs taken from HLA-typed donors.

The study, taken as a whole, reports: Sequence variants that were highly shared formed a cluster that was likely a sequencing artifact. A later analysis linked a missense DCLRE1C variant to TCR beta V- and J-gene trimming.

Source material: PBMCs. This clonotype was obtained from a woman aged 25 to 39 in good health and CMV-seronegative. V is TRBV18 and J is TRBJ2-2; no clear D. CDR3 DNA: TGTGCCAGCTCACCAACCCGCGCGAACACCGGGGAGCTGTTTTTT. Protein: CASSPTRANTGELFF.